This T cell receptor beta chain was sequenced in a study of T cells in Graves' hyperthyroidism and ophthalmopathy. This clonotype was counted at least ten times. Its specificity is not known. A Clinical Activity Score of at least 3, a NOSPECS grade of at least 4 and a duration under 3 months were recorded in the ophthalmopathy patients. General study points: The model predicted ophthalmopathy a median approximately 6 months before onset.

Amplification of TCR beta CDR3 regions used RNA as the template. TCR CDR3 regions were first amplified by RT-PCR with HTBI primers. TCRdb used MiXCR to reprocess the multiplex PCR reads, holding one entry per CDR3 protein. This sample has about 260,000 distinct CDR3 sequences, with 16% found just once. Germline V gene data show CDR1 as SGDLS and CDR2 as YYNGEE. This CDR3 is built from 16 residues. Unmatched junction bases numbered 11, after V lost 3 bases and J lost 7 bases. Sequenced sample: blood. V gene TRBV9 combines with J gene TRBJ2-5; TRBD1 agrees at 11 bases. The clonotype was recovered from a woman aged 18-30 years with Graves' ophthalmopathy. The CDR3 DNA reads as TGTGCCAGCAGCGCTAGAGGGGACAGGGGGATGGGGACCCAGTACTTC. Protein: CASSARGDRGMGTQYF.